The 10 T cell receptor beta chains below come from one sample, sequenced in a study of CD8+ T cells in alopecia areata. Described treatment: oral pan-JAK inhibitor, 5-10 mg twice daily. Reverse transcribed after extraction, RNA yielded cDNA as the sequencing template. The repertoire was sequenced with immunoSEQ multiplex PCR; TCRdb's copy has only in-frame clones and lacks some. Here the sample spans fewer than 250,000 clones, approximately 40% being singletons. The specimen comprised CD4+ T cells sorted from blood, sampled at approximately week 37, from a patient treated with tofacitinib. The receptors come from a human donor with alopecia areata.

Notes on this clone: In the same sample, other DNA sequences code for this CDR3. In DNA, the CDR3 is TGCAGCGTTGCCGACAGTAACTATGGCTACACCTTC. Translated, it gives CSVADSNYGYTF. The genes are TRBV29-1 and TRBJ1-2, with D possibly matching TRBD1 (5 bases). Per germline, CDR1 SQVTM and CDR2 ANQGSEA. Trimming took off 4 bases at V and 1 base at J, with 7 bases between the two ends. There are 12 residues in the CDR3. Filled out from reference TRBV29-1 and TRBJ1-2, the complete variable domain reads SAVISQKPSRDICQRGTSLTIQCQVDSQVTMMFWYRQQPGQSLTLIATANQGSEATYESGFVIDKFPISRPNLTFSTLTVSNMSPEDSSIYLCSVADSNYGYTFGSGTRLTVV.

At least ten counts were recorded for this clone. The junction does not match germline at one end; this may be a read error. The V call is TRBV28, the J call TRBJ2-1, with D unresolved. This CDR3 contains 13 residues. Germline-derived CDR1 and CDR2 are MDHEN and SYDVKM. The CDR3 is CASRFTVYNEQFF. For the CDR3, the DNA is TGTGCCAGCCGTTTCACCGTTTACAATGAGCAGTTCTTC.

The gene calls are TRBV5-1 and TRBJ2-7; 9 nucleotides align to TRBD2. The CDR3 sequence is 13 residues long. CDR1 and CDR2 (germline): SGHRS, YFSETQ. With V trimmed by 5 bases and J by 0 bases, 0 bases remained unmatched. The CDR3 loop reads CASSSGSSYEQYF. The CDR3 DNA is TGCGCCAGCAGTAGCGGGAGCTCCTACGAGCAGTACTTC.

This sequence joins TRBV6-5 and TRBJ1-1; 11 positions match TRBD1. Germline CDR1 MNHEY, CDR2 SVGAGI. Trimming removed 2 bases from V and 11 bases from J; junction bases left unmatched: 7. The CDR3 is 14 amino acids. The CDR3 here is CASSYGDRGMDAFF. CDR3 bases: TGTGCCAGCAGTTACGGGGACAGGGGGATGGATGCTTTCTTT.

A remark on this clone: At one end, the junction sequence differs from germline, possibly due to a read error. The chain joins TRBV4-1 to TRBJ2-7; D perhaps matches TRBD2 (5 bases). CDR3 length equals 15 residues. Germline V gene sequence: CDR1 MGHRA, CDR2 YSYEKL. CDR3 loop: CASSLHTRSTYEQYF. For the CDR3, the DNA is TGTGCCAGCAGCCTACATACTAGGTCAACCTACGAGCAGTACTTC.

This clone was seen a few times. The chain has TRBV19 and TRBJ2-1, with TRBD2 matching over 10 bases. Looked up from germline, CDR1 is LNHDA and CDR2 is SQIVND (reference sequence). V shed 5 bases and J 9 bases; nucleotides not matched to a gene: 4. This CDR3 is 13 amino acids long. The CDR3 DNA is TGTGCCAGTAGTCCGGGACTAGCGAGTGAGCAGTTCTTC. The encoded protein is CASSPGLASEQFF.

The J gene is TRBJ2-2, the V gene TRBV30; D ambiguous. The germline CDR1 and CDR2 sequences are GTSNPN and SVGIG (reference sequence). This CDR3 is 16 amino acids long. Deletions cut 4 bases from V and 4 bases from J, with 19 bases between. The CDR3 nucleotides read TGTGCCTGGACCCTCGCGCGGACCTGGGGCACCGGGGAGCTGTTTTTT. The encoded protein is CAWTLARTWGTGELFF.

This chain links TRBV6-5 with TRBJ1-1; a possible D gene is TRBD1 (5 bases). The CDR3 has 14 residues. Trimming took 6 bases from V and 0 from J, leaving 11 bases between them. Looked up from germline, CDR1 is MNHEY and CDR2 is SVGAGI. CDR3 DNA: TGTGCCAGCAGACCGGGGCCGATGAACACTGAAGCTTTCTTT. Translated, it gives CASRPGPMNTEAFF.

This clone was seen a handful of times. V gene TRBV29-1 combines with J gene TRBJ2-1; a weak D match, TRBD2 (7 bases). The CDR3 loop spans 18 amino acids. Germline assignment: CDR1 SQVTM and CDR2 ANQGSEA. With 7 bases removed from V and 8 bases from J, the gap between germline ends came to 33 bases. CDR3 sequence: CSEEGREVGYSWTDEQFF. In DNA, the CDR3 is TGCAGCGAAGAGGGTCGGGAGGTGGGGTATTCCTGGACAGATGAGCAGTTCTTC.

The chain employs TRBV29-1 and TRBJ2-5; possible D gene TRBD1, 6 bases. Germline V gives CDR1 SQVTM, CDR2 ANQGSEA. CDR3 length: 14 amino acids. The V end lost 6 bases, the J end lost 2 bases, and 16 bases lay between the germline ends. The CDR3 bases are TGCAGCGTCCGGAGGACAGCTAGGCAAGAGACCCAGTACTTC. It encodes CSVRRTARQETQYF.